This T cell receptor beta chain originates from a study of cytotoxic CD8 clonotypes in ibrutinib-treated CLL. J gave up 4 bases and V 2 bases, and 7 bases lay outside the gene matches. The CDR3 spans 15 residues. Germline lookup yields CDR1 MGHRA and CDR2 YSYEKL. Assay used: immunoSEQ multiplex PCR; TCRdb lists only in-frame clones, some missing. The sample has about 9,400 clones, about 59% seen once. The clonotype comes from a human donor with chronic lymphocytic leukemia. The material was PBMCs, obtained before ibrutinib treatment. This chain uses TRBV4-1 with TRBJ2-7; 8 nucleotides line up with TRBD2. CDR3 in DNA: TGCGCCAGCAGCCAAACTAGCGGAGCCCTTTACGAGCAGTACTTC. It is translated as CASSQTSGALYEQYF.